This TCR beta chain was recorded in a study of cytomegalovirus exposure and HLA in healthy donors. CDR1 and CDR2 (germline): SGHVS, FQNEAQ. Trimming cost V 2 bases and J 8 bases, with 13 bases left between them. This CDR3 comprises 15 residues. PCR used 60 Vbeta primers and 13 Jbeta primers. In the study's own analysis: A later analysis counted 70 million to 85 million unique TCR beta chains, some 12 million shared. Libraries were prepared by immunoSEQ multiplex PCR; TCRdb keeps only in-frame clonotypes and omits some of them. That table supplies the V and J calls and clone size; D and trimming were determined from the DNA. Of some 200,000 clones in the sample, around 64% are singletons; the top ten hold around 3%.

Sequencing input: PBMCs. The receptor was derived from a man aged 35 to 55 in good health and CMV-seropositive. V usage is TRBV7-8 and J usage is TRBJ1-6; D unresolved. CDR3 coding DNA: TGTGCCAGCAGCTTATTAGGACTTACCGATTCACCCCTCCACTTT. It encodes CASSLLGLTDSPLHF.